This passage covers 14 T cell receptor beta chains from one sample sequenced in a study of shared clonotypes between healthy human individuals. Selected positively for CCR7 and CD45RO-negative, naive CD8 cells excluded terminally differentiated effector memory CD45RA+ cells. TCRdb's table, derived via immunoSEQ multiplex PCR, lists solely in-frame clones and lacks some. The table shows more than 2 million clones, with roughly 94% occurring only once. Input material: naive CD8+ T cells sorted from blood. Receptor source: a man aged 18 to 29 in good health.

This chain joins TRBV21-1 and TRBJ1-6. TRBV21-1 is a known pseudogene. This CDR3 spans 15 amino acids. This CDR3 is CASSKFEGRNSPLHF. CDR3 DNA: TGTGCCAGCAGCAAATTTGAGGGTCGGAATTCACCCCTCCACTTT.

The chain is built from TRBV4-1 and TRBJ2-7; D not resolved. Germline V gene data show CDR1 as MGHRA and CDR2 as YSYEKL. This CDR3 has 16 amino acids. The germline V and J ends were trimmed by 1 base and 6 bases, with 19 bases remaining between them. This CDR3 reads CASSQGVGGIALEQYF. CDR3 DNA: TGCGCCAGCAGCCAAGGGGTAGGCGGAATTGCCCTCGAGCAGTACTTC.

The V gene is TRBV5-1, the J gene TRBJ2-7; either TRBD1 or TRBD2 may supply D (5 bases each). CDR1 is SGHRS and CDR2 is YFSETQ in the germline V gene. The CDR3 length is 15 residues. V was clipped by 0 bases and J by 3 bases, with 13 bases between them. Written as DNA, the CDR3 is TGCGCCAGCAGCTTGGGACCCGGGGCACTCTACGAGCAGTACTTC. Protein product: CASSLGPGALYEQYF.

The chain carries TRBV21-1 and TRBJ2-7. TRBV21-1 counts as a pseudogene. This CDR3 has 13 amino acids. The CDR3 region has the DNA TGTGCCAGCAGCAGAAACCTGGACCGTAGGTCCTACTTC. Its translation is CASSRNLDRRSYF.

With regard to this clone: Other DNA sequences in the same sample also yield this CDR3. The rearrangement uses TRBV6-1 and TRBJ2-7, with D uncertain. The CDR3 runs 13 residues. V was shortened by 3 bases and J by 2 bases, with 8 bases between the two germline ends. The germline V gene has CDR1 MNHNS and CDR2 SASEGT. CDR3 residues: CASSEGRAYEQYF. DNA for the CDR3: TGTGCCAGCAGTGAGGGCCGAGCCTACGAGCAGTACTTC.

The rearrangement joins TRBV6-1 to TRBJ1-3; tentatively, D is TRBD1 (5 bases). CDR1 is MNHNS and CDR2 is SASEGT in the germline V gene. This CDR3 has 16 residues. Trimming shortened V by 2 bases and J by 4 bases, and 15 bases separated the two germline ends. The CDR3 nucleotides are TGTGCCAGCAGTGAATTCTCGGAGGGGCTCGGAAACACCATATATTTT. This sequence encodes CASSEFSEGLGNTIYF.

This chain links TRBV21-1 with TRBJ2-5. TRBV21-1 is deemed a pseudogene. This CDR3 has 15 amino acids. The CDR3 nucleotides are TGTGCCAGCAGCAGATTCCCGATTGGGTGTGAGACCCAGTACTTC. Encoded protein: CASSRFPIGCETQYF.

With regard to this clone: The sample contains more than one DNA sequence encoding this CDR3. The V call is TRBV30, the J call TRBJ2-3; no definite D call. Per the germline V gene, CDR1 is GTSNPN and CDR2 is SVGIG (reference sequence). CDR3 size: 12 residues. Trimming stripped 2 bases from V and 3 bases from J, with 6 bases between. CDR3: CAWSPQTDTQYF. CDR3 nucleotides: TGTGCCTGGAGTCCCCAGACAGATACGCAGTATTTT.

This clone was seen a single time. The chain has TRBV10-3 and TRBJ1-5, with no clear D. Looked up from germline, CDR1 is ENHRY and CDR2 is SYGVKD. V lost 0 bases and J 4 bases, leaving 10 bases between the germline ends. There are 15 residues in the CDR3. The CDR3 bases are TGTGCCATCAGTGAGTCGTCGAATTGGAATCAGCCCCAGCATTTT. Its protein is CAISESSNWNQPQHF.

This chain links TRBV2 with TRBJ1-1; D is perhaps TRBD1 (5 bases). Germline CDR1 is SNHLY and CDR2 is FYNNEI. V lost 10 bases, J lost 5 bases, and 14 bases lay in between. This CDR3 has 12 residues. The CDR3 sequence: CATVGDGTEAFF. CDR3 nucleotide sequence: TGTGCCACCGTCGGGGACGGGACTGAAGCTTTCTTT.

The chain is built from TRBV19 and TRBJ2-3; D gene ambiguous. This CDR3 region has 12 residues. CDR1 LNHDA and CDR2 SQIVND come from the germline V gene (reference sequence). Trimming took off 5 bases at V and 2 bases at J, with 5 bases between the two ends. The chain's CDR3 is CASSPDTDTQYF. Here the CDR3 DNA reads TGTGCCAGTAGTCCGGACACAGATACGCAGTATTTT.

The rearrangement uses TRBV13 and TRBJ2-7, with 10 nucleotides matching TRBD1. V lost 5 bases and J lost 6; bases outside the gene matches: 10. The CDR3 loop spans 15 amino acids. Germline V lookup: CDR1 PRHDT, CDR2 FYEKMQ (reference sequence). The CDR3 DNA sequence: TGTGCCAGCAGCCCCACCGGGACAGGGGTTTCCGAGCAGTACTTC. Translation: CASSPTGTGVSEQYF. Variable domain in full (rest from reference TRBV13 and TRBJ2-7): AAGVIQSPRHLIKEKRETATLKCYPIPRHDTVYWYQQGPGQDPQFLISFYEKMQSDKGSIPDRFSAQQFSDYHSELNMSSLELGDSALYFCASSPTGTGVSEQYFGPGTRLTVT.

V usage is TRBV4-3 and J usage is TRBJ1-1; D perhaps matches TRBD1 (6 bases). The ends were cut back, 3 bases at V and 0 bases at J, with 17 bases in the middle. This CDR3 spans 17 amino acids. The V gene's germline CDR1 is LGHNA and CDR2 YSLEER. The DNA of the CDR3 is TGCGCCAGCAGCCAGACTTGGCCAGGGGAGATGAACACTGAAGCTTTCTTT. Its protein is CASSQTWPGEMNTEAFF.

V usage is TRBV4-1 and J usage is TRBJ2-7; D is undetermined. V lost 2 bases and J 1 base, leaving 12 bases between the germline ends. The CDR3 length is 15 residues. CDR1 is MGHRA and CDR2 is YSYEKL in the germline V gene. As DNA, the CDR3 is TGCGCCAGCAGCCAACTGAGACTGGGTTCCTACGAGCAGTACTTC. It translates to CASSQLRLGSYEQYF.